This T cell receptor (beta chain) was documented in a study of response to subunit inactivated influenza vaccine. Study conclusions and caveats: Authors suggested few new T cells are recruited by each seasonal influenza vaccination.

This clonotype was detected ten times or more. What it recognizes is unknown. Each CDR3 protein is one row after TCRdb ran MiXCR on the RT-PCR reads. The table includes more than 700,000 distinct CDR3 sequences, 21% detected once. The V end was cut by 3 bases, the J end by 4 bases, with 5 bases between. In germline, CDR1 is SGHRS, CDR2 YFSETQ. The CDR3 is 12 residues long. The sequence was collected from a man aged 45-65 years who received an inactivated influenza vaccine. The source was PBMCs from blood, collected 5 days after vaccination. V gene TRBV5-1 combines with J gene TRBJ2-1, with D unclear. The CDR3 nucleotides read TGCGCCAGCAGCTGGGGATACAATGAGCAGTTCTTC. Protein sequence: CASSWGYNEQFF. Full variable domain (missing parts from reference TRBV5-1 and TRBJ2-1): KAGVTQTPRYLIKTRGQQVTLSCSPISGHRSVSWYQQTPGQGLQFLFEYFSETQRNKGNFPGRFSGRQFSNSRSEMNVSTLELGDSALYLCASSWGYNEQFFGPGTRLTVL.